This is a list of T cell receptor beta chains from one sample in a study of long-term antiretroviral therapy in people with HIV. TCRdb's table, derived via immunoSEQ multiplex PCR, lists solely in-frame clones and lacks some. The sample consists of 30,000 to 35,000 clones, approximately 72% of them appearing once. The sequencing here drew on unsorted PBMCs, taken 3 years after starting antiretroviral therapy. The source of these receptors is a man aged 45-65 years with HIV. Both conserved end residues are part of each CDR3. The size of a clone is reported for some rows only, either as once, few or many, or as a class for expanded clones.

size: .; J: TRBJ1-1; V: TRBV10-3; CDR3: CAIREPLTGGMTEAFF
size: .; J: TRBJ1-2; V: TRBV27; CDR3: CASSGQGVNYGYTF
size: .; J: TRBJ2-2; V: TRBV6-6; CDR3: CASSPAGGGTGELFF
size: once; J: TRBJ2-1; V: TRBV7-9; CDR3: CASRMVGGSELVNEQFF
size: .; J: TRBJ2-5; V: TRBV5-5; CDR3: CASSLTVNQETQYF
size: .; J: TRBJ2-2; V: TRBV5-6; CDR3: CASSLVAGGTGELFF
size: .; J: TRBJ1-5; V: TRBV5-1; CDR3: CASSLGTGGMSNQPQHF
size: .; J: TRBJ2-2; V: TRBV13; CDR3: CASSPLGTGELFF
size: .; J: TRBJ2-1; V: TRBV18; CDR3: CASSLGQGSYNEQFF
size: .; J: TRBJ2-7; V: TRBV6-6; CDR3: CASSSGTVYEQYF
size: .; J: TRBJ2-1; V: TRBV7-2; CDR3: CASSPVGQRNEQFF
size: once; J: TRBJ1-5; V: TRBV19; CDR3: CASSIYGEGQPQHF
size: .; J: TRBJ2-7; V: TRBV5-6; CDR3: CASSSTGTDYEQYF
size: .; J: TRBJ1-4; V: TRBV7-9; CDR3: CASSPPPSEEKLFF
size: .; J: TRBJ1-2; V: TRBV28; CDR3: CASSWTGVSYGYTF
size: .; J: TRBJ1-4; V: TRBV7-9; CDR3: CASSWGQRLIEKLFF
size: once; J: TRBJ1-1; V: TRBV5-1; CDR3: CASSLAFTTGQPEAFF
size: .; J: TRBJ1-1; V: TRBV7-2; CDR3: CASSRQMNTEAFF
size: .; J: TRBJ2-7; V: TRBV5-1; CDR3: CASSLRQDPRPYEQYF
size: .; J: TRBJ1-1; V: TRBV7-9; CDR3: CASSLGVGDSTEAFF
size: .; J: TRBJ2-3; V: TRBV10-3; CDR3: CASEAGGPTDTQYF